This entry features one T cell receptor (beta chain) sequence. The CDR3 is made up of 13 amino acids. Germline V gene lookup returns CDR1 SGHVS and CDR2 FNYEAQ. This entry belongs to a study of T cells expressing NK-cell markers. cDNA encoding TCR beta was synthesized via 5'RACE template switching incorporating UMIs. TCRdb reprocessed the 5' RACE reads; each CDR3 protein has one entry and no DNA is given. The sample holds about 160,000 distinct CDR3 sequences. The V gene is TRBV7-6, the J gene TRBJ2-2. The source of this sequence is a woman between 18 and 70 years old in good health. The sequenced material came from blood T cells: a sorted CD56 or NKG2C T cell subset, CD4+ or CD8+ T cells, or bulk PBMC T cells (not recorded which). CDR3 amino acids: CASKDQNTGELFF.